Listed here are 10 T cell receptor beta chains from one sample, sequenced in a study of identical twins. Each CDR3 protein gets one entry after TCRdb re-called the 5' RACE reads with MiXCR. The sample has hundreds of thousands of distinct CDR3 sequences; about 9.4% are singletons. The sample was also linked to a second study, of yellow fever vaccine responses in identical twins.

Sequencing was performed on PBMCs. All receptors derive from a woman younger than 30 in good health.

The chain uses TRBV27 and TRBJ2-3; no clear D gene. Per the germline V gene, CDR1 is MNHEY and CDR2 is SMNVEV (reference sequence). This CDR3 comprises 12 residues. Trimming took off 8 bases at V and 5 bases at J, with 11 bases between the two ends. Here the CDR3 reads CASGLGLDTQYF. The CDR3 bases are TGTGCCAGCGGCTTAGGTTTAGATACGCAGTATTTT.

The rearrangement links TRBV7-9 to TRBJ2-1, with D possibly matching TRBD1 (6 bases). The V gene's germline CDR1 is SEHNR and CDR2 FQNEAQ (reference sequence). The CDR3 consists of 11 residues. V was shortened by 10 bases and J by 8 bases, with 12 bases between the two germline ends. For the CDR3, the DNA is TGTGCCACCGCCCCAGGGGATGAGCAGTTCTTC. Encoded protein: CATAPGDEQFF.

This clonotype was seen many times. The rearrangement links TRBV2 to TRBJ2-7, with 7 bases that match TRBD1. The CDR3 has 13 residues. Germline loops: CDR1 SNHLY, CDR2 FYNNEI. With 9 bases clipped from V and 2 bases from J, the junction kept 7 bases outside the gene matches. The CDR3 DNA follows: TGTGCCAGTCAGCTAGACAGGGCCTACGAGCAGTACTTC. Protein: CASQLDRAYEQYF.

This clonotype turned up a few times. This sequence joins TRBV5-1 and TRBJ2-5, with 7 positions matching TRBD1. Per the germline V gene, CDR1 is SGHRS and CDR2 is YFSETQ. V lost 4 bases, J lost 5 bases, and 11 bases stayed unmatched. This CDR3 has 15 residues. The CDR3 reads CASSNQGVGGETQYF. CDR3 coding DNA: TGCGCCAGCAGCAACCAGGGGGTTGGTGGGGAGACCCAGTACTTC.

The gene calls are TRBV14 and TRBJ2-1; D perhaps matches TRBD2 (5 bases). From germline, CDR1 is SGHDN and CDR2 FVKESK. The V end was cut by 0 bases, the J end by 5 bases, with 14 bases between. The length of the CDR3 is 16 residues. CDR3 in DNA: TGTGCCAGCAGCCAAGAGCCCGCGGGTGGAAACAATGAGCAGTTCTTC. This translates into CASSQEPAGGNNEQFF.

The CDR3 reads CATSRDRGDGSYEQYF. Here the CDR3 DNA reads TGTGCCACCAGCAGAGATCGGGGGGACGGGTCCTACGAGCAGTACTTC. The chain is built from TRBV15 and TRBJ2-7; 7 bases match TRBD2. Trimming took 0 bases from V and 1 from J; bases not matched to a gene: 6. This CDR3 comprises 16 residues. Germline loops: CDR1 LNHNV, CDR2 YYDKDF (reference sequence).

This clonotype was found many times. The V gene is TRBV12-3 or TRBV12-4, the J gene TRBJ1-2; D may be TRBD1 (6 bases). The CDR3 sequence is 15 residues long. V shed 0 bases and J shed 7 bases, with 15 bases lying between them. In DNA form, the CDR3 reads TGTGCCAGCAGTTTAGCGGGCAGGGGAACGGCTGGCTACACCTTC. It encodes CASSLAGRGTAGYTF.

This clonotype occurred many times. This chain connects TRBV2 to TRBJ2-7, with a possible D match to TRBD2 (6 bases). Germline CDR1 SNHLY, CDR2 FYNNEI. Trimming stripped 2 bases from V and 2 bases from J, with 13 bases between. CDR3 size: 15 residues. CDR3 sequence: CASSENGGVTYEQYF. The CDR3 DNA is TGTGCCAGCAGTGAAAATGGCGGGGTGACCTACGAGCAGTACTTC. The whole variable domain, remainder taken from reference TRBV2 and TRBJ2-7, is EPEVTQTPSHQVTQMGQEVILRCVPISNHLYFYWYRQILGQKVEFLVSFYNNEISEKSEIFDDQFSVERPDGSNFTLKIRSTKLEDSAMYFCASSENGGVTYEQYFGPGTRLTVT.

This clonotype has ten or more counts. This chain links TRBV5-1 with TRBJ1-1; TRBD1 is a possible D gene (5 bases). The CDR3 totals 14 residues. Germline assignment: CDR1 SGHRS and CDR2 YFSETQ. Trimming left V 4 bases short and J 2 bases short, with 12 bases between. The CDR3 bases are TGCGCCAGCAGCGCTACAGGATACAACACTGAAGCTTTCTTT. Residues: CASSATGYNTEAFF.

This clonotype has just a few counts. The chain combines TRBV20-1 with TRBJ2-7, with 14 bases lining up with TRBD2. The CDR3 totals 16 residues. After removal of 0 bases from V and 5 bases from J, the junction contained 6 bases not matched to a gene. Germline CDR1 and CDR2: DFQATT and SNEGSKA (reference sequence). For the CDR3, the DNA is TGCAGTGCTAGAGATTGGACTAGCGGGAGGATCCACGAGCAGTACTTC. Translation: CSARDWTSGRIHEQYF.